The 11 T cell receptor beta chains in this list originate from one sample, sequenced in a study of PD-1 blockade in classical Hodgkin lymphoma. Time point of the sample: cycle 4 day 1 (C4D1), after five to seven weeks of nivolumab. The patients all showed relapse after autologous stem cell transplantation, while their brentuximab vedotin exposure varied. Sequencing used immunoSEQ multiplex PCR; TCRdb keeps in-frame clones, though not all of them. The repertoire includes 5,500 to 8,000 clones, 82% of them detected once, and less than 30% sits in the top ten. The material sequenced was peripheral blood mononuclear cells (PBMCs), taken before the fourth cycle of nivolumab. These receptors came from a human donor with classical Hodgkin lymphoma.

V and J are TRBV5-1 and TRBJ2-7; D unclear. The germline V gene encodes CDR1 SGHRS and CDR2 YFSETQ. V dropped 4 bases and J dropped 0 bases, with 14 bases sitting between them. This CDR3 is 15 amino acids long. The CDR3 loop reads CASSRVAGSSYEQYF. The CDR3 DNA reads TGCGCCAGCAGCCGGGTGGCAGGAAGCTCCTACGAGCAGTACTTC.

The chain combines TRBV29-1 with TRBJ2-2; TRBD1 is a possible D gene (6 bases). Germline loops: CDR1 SQVTM, CDR2 ANQGSEA. The ends were cut back, 4 bases at V and 5 bases at J, with 11 bases in the middle. This CDR3 is built from 13 residues. Here the CDR3 DNA reads TGCAGCGTTGTCAGGGGTAGGACCGGGGAGCTGTTTTTT. Translating gives CSVVRGRTGELFF.

This chain connects TRBV19 to TRBJ1-5, with D unclear. V was shortened by 5 bases and J by 2 bases, with 10 bases between the two germline ends. CDR3 length: 14 amino acids. Germline V gives CDR1 LNHDA, CDR2 SQIVND (reference sequence). CDR3 protein: CASSEARGNQPQHF. DNA of the CDR3: TGTGCCAGTAGTGAGGCCCGCGGCAATCAGCCCCAGCATTTT.

V gene TRBV4-3 combines with J gene TRBJ1-1, with no clear D. CDR3 size: 16 residues. Germline loops: CDR1 LGHNA, CDR2 YSLEER. Trimming cost V 0 bases and J 0 bases, with 11 bases left between them. CDR3 nucleotide sequence: TGCGCCAGCAGCCAAGATTGGGCAGTTCTGAACACTGAAGCTTTCTTT. Its translation: CASSQDWAVLNTEAFF.

V is TRBV9 and J is TRBJ1-6; D not certain. In germline, CDR1 is SGDLS, CDR2 YYNGEE. Deletions cut 0 bases from V and 7 bases from J, with 11 bases between. CDR3 size: 15 residues. DNA of the CDR3: TGTGCCAGCAGCGTAGACCCACGAAACAATTCACCCCTCCACTTT. Residues: CASSVDPRNNSPLHF. The full variable domain, rest sourced from reference TRBV9 and TRBJ1-6, is DSGVTQTPKHLITATGQRVTLRCSPRSGDLSVYWYQQSLDQGLQFLIQYYNGEERAKGNILERFSAQQFPDLHSELNLSSLELGDSALYFCASSVDPRNNSPLHFGNGTRLTVT.

This CDR3 is CAISESTGYSPLHF. In nucleotides, the CDR3 is TGTGCCATCAGTGAGTCGACAGGGTACTCACCCCTCCACTTT. This rearrangement joins TRBV10-3 to TRBJ1-6, with 7 bases matching TRBD1. This CDR3 region has 14 residues. From germline, CDR1 is ENHRY and CDR2 SYGVKD. The J segment lost 10 bases and the V segment lost 0 bases, leaving 3 bases of the junction unmatched.

The chain combines TRBV6-6 with TRBJ1-1; maybe TRBD1 (5 bases). The CDR3 is 14 amino acids. V was trimmed by 8 bases and J by 0 bases, leaving 13 bases between them. Germline V gene sequence: CDR1 MNHNY, CDR2 SVGAGI (reference sequence). The CDR3 protein is CASFQGLMNTEAFF. The CDR3 nucleotides are TGTGCCAGCTTCCAGGGCCTAATGAACACTGAAGCTTTCTTT.

The rearrangement joins TRBV9 to TRBJ1-6; D is ambiguous. Germline V gene sequence: CDR1 SGDLS, CDR2 YYNGEE. There are 10 residues in the CDR3. V lost 5 bases and J 10 bases, leaving 4 bases between the germline ends. Here the CDR3 DNA reads TGTGCCAGCAGACCGTCACCCCTCCACTTT. Translation gives CASRPSPLHF.

The chain combines TRBV18 with TRBJ2-5; D may be TRBD1 (6 bases). The DNA end is a closer match to TRBJ2-7, so the J assignment may be wrong. The CDR3 totals 17 residues. Germline V gene sequence: CDR1 KGHSH, CDR2 LQKENI. For the CDR3, the DNA is TGTGCCAGCTCACCACGGACGCCGGGACAAAAAAACTACGAGCAGTACTTC. Protein: CASSPRTPGQKNYEQYF.

There are a few counts of this clone. The chain carries TRBV5-1 and TRBJ2-1, with TRBD2 matching over 7 bases. This CDR3 is 14 amino acids long. CDR1 and CDR2 from the germline V gene are SGHRS and YFSETQ. V trimming: 0 bases; J trimming: 4 bases; junction bases outside the gene matches: 1. In DNA form, the CDR3 reads TGCGCCAGCAGCTTGGGCGGGGGATACAATGAGCAGTTCTTC. As protein: CASSLGGGYNEQFF.

The chain has TRBV18 and TRBJ1-5; D not resolved. The CDR3 runs 16 residues. Between the trimmed V and J ends, which lost 4 bases and 0 bases, there was a span of 13 bases. CDR1 is KGHSH and CDR2 is LQKENI in the germline V gene. The CDR3 nucleotides read TGTGCCAGCTCACTTACTCAGGACGTTAGCAATCAGCCCCAGCATTTT. This sequence encodes CASSLTQDVSNQPQHF.